One and the same sample provided the 3 T cell receptor beta chains below, sequenced in a study of T cell repertoires in cytomegalovirus infection. TCRdb independently ran MiXCR on the reads; one entry per CDR3 protein. Found here are 250,000 to 300,000 distinct CDR3 sequences, approximately 15% of them singletons; the top ten hold less than 50%. The sequenced sample consisted of CD8+ T cells from PBMCs. Receptors were obtained from a human donor in good health (CMV status not recorded). Some clones in this sample may be carry-over from other donors' samples.

The chain uses TRBV7-9 and TRBJ2-2; D is ambiguous. The CDR3 consists of 11 residues. Germline CDR1 SEHNR, CDR2 FQNEAQ (reference sequence). The ends were cut back, 8 bases at V and 6 bases at J, with 7 bases in the middle. This CDR3 is CASRLPGELFF. Here the CDR3 DNA reads TGTGCCAGCCGCCTCCCCGGGGAGCTGTTTTTT.

This clonotype has at least ten counts. The chain combines TRBV20-1 with TRBJ2-7; TRBD1 matches 10 bases. This CDR3 is built from 14 residues. Germline V gene sequence: CDR1 DFQATT, CDR2 SNEGSKA (reference sequence). Losses at the gene ends were 3 bases for V and 7 bases for J; bases not matched to a gene: 9. CDR3 sequence (DNA): TGCAGTGCTAGGGAATCCGGGACAGGGGAAGAGCAGTACTTC. Its protein product is CSARESGTGEEQYF.

The V gene is TRBV14, the J gene TRBJ2-7, with TRBD2 matching over 7 bases. The CDR3 spans 16 residues. V shed 4 bases and J 0 bases; nucleotides not matched to a gene: 9. Germline CDR1 SGHDN, CDR2 FVKESK. The CDR3 DNA follows: TGTGCCAGCAGCCCGACTTGGGGGGGGGGCTCCTACGAGCAGTACTTC. Amino acid sequence: CASSPTWGGGSYEQYF.